The 22 T cell receptor beta chains in this list originate from one sample, sequenced in a study of molecular identifiers for immune sequencing clone quantification (dated by TCRdb to 2016 to 2019). The library was obtained by PCR. Sequenced on an Illumina HiSeq 4000. In TCRdb, the public reads were trimmed at Q25 with fastp and aligned with MiXCR, with productive beta chains retained. Entries are consolidated by CDR3 protein sequence, retaining the most common genes and DNA. The sample table lists about 63,000 distinct CDR3 sequences, around 20% of them with a count of one. The ten most abundant clones make up under 1.5% of the sample. Input material: naive CD8+ T cells from blood, with Jurkat cell RNA spiked in. Per the publication, the cell subset or site label means: FACS-sorted CD8+CD4-CCR7+CD45RA+ naive T cells. Every receptor here comes from a human donor in good health. Some libraries in this study had Jurkat cell RNA spiked in.

Remarks on this clonotype: A much larger clone lies one base from this, so it may be a read error. It is unclear where the CDR3 begins or ends on the DNA, so no DNA is shown, and the CDR3 is as TCRdb lists it. The gene calls are TRBV29-1 and TRBJ1-2; TRBD1, the D gene given by the table, was not confirmed from the DNA. Counting both end residues, the CDR3 totals 13 amino acids. CDR1 and CDR2 from the germline V gene are SQVTM and ANQGSEA. CDR3 amino acids: CSVFAGGIYGCTF.

This clonotype was seen only a few times. The chain recombines TRBV25-1 with TRBJ1-4; 8 bases match TRBD1. Germline CDR1 MGHDK, CDR2 SYGVNS. The CDR3 is 17 amino acids. With 1 base clipped from V and 7 bases from J, the junction kept 11 bases outside the gene matches. CDR3 amino acids: CASSEWGQDPYGEKLFF. CDR3 nucleotides: TGTGCCAGCAGTGAATGGGGACAGGATCCGTATGGTGAAAAACTGTTTTTT. Full variable domain (outside the CDR3, taken from reference TRBV25-1 and TRBJ1-4): EADIYQTPRYLVIGTGKKITLECSQTMGHDKMYWYQQDPGMELHLIHYSYGVNSTEKGDLSSESTVSRIRTEHFPLTLESARPSHTSQYLCASSEWGQDPYGEKLFFGSGTQLSVL.

Concerning this clonotype itself: This may come from a read error, since a much larger clone is one base off. V usage is TRBV11-2 and J usage is TRBJ2-1; the D is unclear. There are 17 residues in the CDR3. CDR1 and CDR2 from the germline V gene are SGHAT and FQNNGV. The CDR3 sequence is CASGLIPPSDSYNEQFF. In nucleotides, the CDR3 is TGTGCCAGCGGCTTAATCCCCCCCAGCGACTCCTACAATGAGCAGTTCTTC.

This clonotype occurred a few times. The chain carries TRBV15 and TRBJ2-5, with a tentative D call TRBD1 (5 bases). This CDR3 comprises 15 residues. CDR1 and CDR2 from the germline V gene are LNHNV and YYDKDF (reference sequence). V gave up 5 bases and J gave up 1 base, with 14 bases separating them. The CDR3, as DNA: TGTGCCACCAGCTCCAGGGTGCTCGTCCAAGAGACCCAGTACTTC. It codes for CATSSRVLVQETQYF.

Worth noting for this clonotype: A much larger clone lies one base from this, so it may be a read error. The chain links TRBV7-9 to TRBJ2-2; possible D gene TRBD2, 5 bases. This CDR3 is built from 12 residues. Germline V gives CDR1 SEHNR, CDR2 FQNEAQ (reference sequence). The CDR3: CASSLGPGEPFF. CDR3 DNA sequence: TGTGCCAGCAGCTTAGGCCCCGGGGAGCCGTTTTTT.

This clonotype showed up many times. The chain combines TRBV5-1 with TRBJ2-1; 11 positions match TRBD2. Germline CDR1 is SGHRS and CDR2 is YFSETQ. This CDR3 contains 15 residues. Trimming cost V 2 bases and J 8 bases; bases outside gene matches: 6. The chain's CDR3 is CASSLTSGSVDEQFF. As DNA, the CDR3 is TGCGCCAGCAGCTTAACTAGCGGGAGCGTCGATGAGCAGTTCTTC.

V gene TRBV24-1 combines with J gene TRBJ2-1; TRBD1 might be the D (5 bases). Germline CDR1 KGHDR, CDR2 SFDVKD. This CDR3 is built from 12 residues. The CDR3 sequence is CVRAWFYNEQFF. DNA of the CDR3: TGTGTCAGGGCTTGGTTTTACAATGAGCAGTTCTTC.

Of note for this clonotype: A much more abundant neighbour one base away suggests this may be a read error. J is TRBJ2-7 and V is TRBV4-1, with 9 nucleotides matching TRBD2. Trimming took 3 bases from V and 7 from J; bases not matched to a gene: 4. Germline V gives CDR1 MGHRA, CDR2 YSYEKL. The CDR3 covers 13 residues. CDR3 in DNA: TGCGCCAGCAGCCATAGCCTAGCGGGAGAGCAGTACTTC. Translated: CASSHSLAGEQYF.

In its sample, this clonotype was seen a few times. CDR3 region: CASSLGGGTGELFF. CDR3 coding DNA: TGTGCCAGCAGTTTAGGGGGAGGCACCGGGGAGCTGTTTTTT. The V and J genes are TRBV12-3 or TRBV12-4 and TRBJ2-2; possible D gene TRBD2, 6 bases. Trimming cost V 1 base and J 4 bases, with 7 bases left between them. The CDR3 loop spans 14 amino acids.

This clonotype was counted many times. V is TRBV7-2 and J is TRBJ1-1; TRBD1 might be the D (5 bases). Per germline, CDR1 SGHTA and CDR2 FQGNSA. V was cut by 1 base and J by 4 bases, with 13 bases left in between. This CDR3 contains 15 residues. The CDR3 loop is CASSLGGTGGTEAFF. CDR3 DNA: TGTGCCAGCAGCTTAGGGGGCACGGGCGGCACTGAAGCTTTCTTT. The variable domain in full, with the rest retrieved from reference TRBV7-2 and TRBJ1-1, is GAGVSQSPSNKVTEKGKDVELRCDPISGHTALYWYRQSLGQGLEFLIYFQGNSAPDKSGLPSDRFSAERTGGSVSTLTIQRTQQEDSAVYLCASSLGGTGGTEAFFGQGTRLTVV.

This clonotype was recorded many times. V and J are TRBV4-2 and TRBJ2-1; maybe TRBD2 (5 bases). Deletions cut 0 bases from V and 0 bases from J, with 21 bases between. The CDR3 loop spans 20 amino acids. Germline CDR1 reads LGHNA; CDR2 reads YNFKEQ. The CDR3 sequence is CASSQDLLAELQSSYNEQFF. DNA for the CDR3: TGTGCCAGCAGCCAAGATCTCCTAGCCGAACTACAAAGCTCCTACAATGAGCAGTTCTTC.

This clonotype showed up many times. The chain carries TRBV15 and TRBJ2-1, with 10 nucleotides matching TRBD1. The CDR3 runs to 15 residues. From germline, CDR1 is LNHNV and CDR2 YYDKDF (reference sequence). With 0 bases clipped from V and 8 bases from J, the junction kept 4 bases outside the gene matches. This CDR3 reads CATSREGTGDDEQFF. The CDR3 nucleotides read TGTGCCACCAGCAGAGAAGGGACAGGGGACGATGAGCAGTTCTTC.

As for this clonotype: The conserved closing phenylalanine or tryptophan is absent in this CDR3, likely reflecting a read error. The chain recombines TRBV6-2 or TRBV6-3 with TRBJ2-7; 7 nucleotides line up with TRBD1. CDR1 and CDR2 (germline): MNHEY, SVGEGT. V was clipped by 5 bases and J by 2 bases; unmatched bases: 18. CDR3 length: 18 residues. The CDR3 DNA sequence: TGTGCCAGCAGTCCCCGCCCAACACAGGGGTGGAGAGCCTACGAGCAGTACTTG. Translated: CASSPRPTQGWRAYEQYL.

Concerning this clonotype: Here the CDR3 omits its conserved ending phenylalanine or tryptophan, so a read error is the likely source. V is TRBV28 and J is TRBJ2-3; 7 bases match TRBD2. In germline, CDR1 is MDHEN, CDR2 SYDVKM. This CDR3 spans 15 amino acids. The CDR3 nucleotides are TGTGCCGGCAGTTCCTTGGAGGGAGGGCCAGATACGCAGTATCTT. Translation gives CAGSSLEGGPDTQYL.

This clonotype was seen ten or more times. The chain carries TRBV19 and TRBJ2-7, with TRBD1 as a possible D gene (5 bases). The germline V gene encodes CDR1 LNHDA and CDR2 SQIVND (reference sequence). CDR3 size: 13 residues. Trimming cost V 5 bases and J 3 bases, with 11 bases left between them. The CDR3 spells CASSASDSYEQYF. The CDR3 DNA sequence: TGTGCCAGTAGTGCCTCCGACAGCTACGAGCAGTACTTC.

This sequence joins TRBV7-9 and TRBJ1-2; D gene ambiguous. There are 15 residues in the CDR3. The V gene's germline CDR1 is SEHNR and CDR2 FQNEAQ (reference sequence). V was shortened by 1 base and J by 2 bases, with 11 bases between the two germline ends. The CDR3 sequence: CASSLVGEFNYGYTF. In DNA form, the CDR3 reads TGTGCCAGCAGCTTAGTTGGGGAATTCAACTATGGCTACACCTTC.

This chain links TRBV3-1 with TRBJ2-7; D gene uncertain. The V and J ends lost 2 bases and 5 bases respectively, with 13 bases between them. CDR3 length: 14 amino acids. Germline CDR1 is LGHDT and CDR2 is YNNKEL (reference sequence). DNA for the CDR3: TGTGCCAGCAGCCAATTAAGGGATCGGGACGAGCAGTACTTC. This sequence encodes CASSQLRDRDEQYF.

This clonotype has a count of ten or more. This chain joins TRBV7-9 and TRBJ2-7, with D possibly matching TRBD1 (6 bases). This CDR3 comprises 12 residues. From germline, CDR1 is SEHNR and CDR2 FQNEAQ (reference sequence). Trimming removed 10 bases from V and 1 base from J, with 11 bases in between. CDR3 coding DNA: TGTGCCACCCGCGACAGGTCCTACGAGCAGTACTTC. Amino acids: CATRDRSYEQYF.

Remarks on this clonotype: A clone one base away is much larger, so this may be a read error. The V call is TRBV27, the J call TRBJ2-7, with D maybe TRBD2 (5 bases). The CDR3 runs to 14 residues. Per germline, CDR1 MNHEY and CDR2 SMNVEV (reference sequence). The CDR3 here is CAGSFGSNGYEQYF. CDR3 sequence (DNA): TGTGCCGGCAGTTTTGGGAGTAACGGCTACGAGCAGTACTTC.

This clonotype was seen at least ten times. The V and J genes are TRBV5-6 and TRBJ1-1; 10 bases line up with TRBD1. Per germline, CDR1 SGHDT and CDR2 YYEEEE. This CDR3 is built from 13 residues. The ends lost 3 bases at V and 10 bases at J; junction bases unmatched: 6. The CDR3 reads CASSSGTGEAAFF. The CDR3 nucleotides are TGTGCCAGCAGCTCTGGGACAGGGGAGGCAGCTTTCTTT.

At least ten counts were recorded for this clonotype. The chain links TRBV15 to TRBJ1-4; possible D gene TRBD1, 5 bases. The CDR3 spans 14 residues. V lost 4 bases and J 7 bases, leaving 13 bases between the germline ends. CDR1 is LNHNV and CDR2 is YYDKDF in the germline V gene (reference sequence). The CDR3 loop is CATSTRQFREKLFF. In DNA form, the CDR3 reads TGTGCCACCAGCACCCGACAGTTTCGTGAAAAACTGTTTTTT.

This clonotype was observed at least ten times. V is TRBV24-1 and J is TRBJ1-5; 7 nucleotides line up with TRBD1. CDR1 and CDR2 from the germline V gene are KGHDR and SFDVKD. The CDR3 contains 15 residues. J gave up 3 bases and V 2 bases, and 3 bases lay outside the gene matches. The CDR3 sequence: CATSDSTGINQPQHF. In nucleotides, the CDR3 is TGTGCCACCAGTGATTCGACAGGGATCAATCAGCCCCAGCATTTT.